The clone carrying this T cell receptor (beta chain) was seen ten or more times. TCRdb re-called the 5' RACE reads through MiXCR, storing one row per CDR3 protein. This sample has about 42,000 distinct CDR3 sequences; approximately 7.1% occur once, and the top ten carry approximately 5%. The data stem from a study of early T cells in non-severe SARS-CoV-2 infection. Study summary: Sequenced bulk RNA came from whole blood that was unsorted, and chains were unpaired.

The CDR3 runs 16 residues. Trimming removed 0 bases at V and 0 bases at J, with 11 bases between. CDR1 and CDR2 (germline): DFQATT, SNEGSKA (reference sequence). The chain has TRBV20-1 and TRBJ2-2; a weak D match, TRBD1 (6 bases). Sample: whole blood. The TCR comes from an adult who was a healthcare worker with PCR-confirmed SARS-CoV-2 infection or an uninfected control (not recorded which). CDR3 sequence: CSAREPGHPNTGELFF. The CDR3 DNA follows: TGCAGTGCTAGAGAGCCGGGACACCCGAACACCGGGGAGCTGTTTTTT.